This T cell receptor (beta chain) was obtained from a study of T cell responses to AZD1222 COVID-19 vaccine. Overall study: Second doses at about 4 or about 12 weeks were pooled. Study observations and caveats: Reportedly, close to half of spike-specific TCRs are directed against unmutated variant regions. Donors in the cohort were predominantly white British and more often female, and clonal diversity was possibly underestimated.

A remark on this clone: Its matching antigen is unknown.

The CDR3 is 14 residues long. Germline assignment: CDR1 LGHDT and CDR2 YNNKEL (reference sequence). V lost 11 bases, J lost 1 base, and 9 bases stayed unmatched. The data were produced by immunoSEQ multiplex PCR, yet TCRdb's version contains in-frame clones alone and is incomplete. Among approximately 90,000 clones listed, more than 80% were seen once. This TCR was recovered from an adult in good health. The chain has TRBV3-1 (or the pseudogene TRBV3-2) and TRBJ2-5; 8 bases are shared with TRBD1. Sequencing used peripheral blood, obtained on day 0 of AZD1222 vaccination. The CDR3 here is CAQGTGRFQETQYF. Written as DNA, the CDR3 is TGTGCCCAAGGGACAGGCCGTTTCCAAGAGACCCAGTACTTC.